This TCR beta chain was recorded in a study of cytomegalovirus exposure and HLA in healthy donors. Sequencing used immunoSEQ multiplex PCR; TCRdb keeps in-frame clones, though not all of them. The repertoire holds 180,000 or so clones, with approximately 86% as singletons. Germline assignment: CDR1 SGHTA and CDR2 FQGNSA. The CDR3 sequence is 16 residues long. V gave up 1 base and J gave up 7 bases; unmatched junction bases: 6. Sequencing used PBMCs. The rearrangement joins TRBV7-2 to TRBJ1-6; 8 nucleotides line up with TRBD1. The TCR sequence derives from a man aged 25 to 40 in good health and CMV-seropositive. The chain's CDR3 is CASSLGQGTRNSPLHF. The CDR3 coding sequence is TGTGCCAGCAGCTTAGGACAGGGGACGAGAAATTCACCCCTCCACTTT. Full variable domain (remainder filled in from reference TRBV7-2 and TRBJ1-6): GAGVSQSPSNKVTEKGKDVELRCDPISGHTALYWYRQSLGQGLEFLIYFQGNSAPDKSGLPSDRFSAERTGGSVSTLTIQRTQQEDSAVYLCASSLGQGTRNSPLHFGNGTRLTVT.